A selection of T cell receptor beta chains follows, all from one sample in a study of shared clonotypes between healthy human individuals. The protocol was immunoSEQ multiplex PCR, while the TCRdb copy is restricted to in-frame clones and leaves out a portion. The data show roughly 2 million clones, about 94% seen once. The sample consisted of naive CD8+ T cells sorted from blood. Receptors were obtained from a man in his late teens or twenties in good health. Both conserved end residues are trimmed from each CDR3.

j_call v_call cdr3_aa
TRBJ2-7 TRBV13 ASSLGDRVPPYEQY
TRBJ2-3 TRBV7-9 ASSLGGDSTDTQY
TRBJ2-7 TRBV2 ASTASGRAAEQY
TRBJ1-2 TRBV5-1 ASSLSTAYGYT
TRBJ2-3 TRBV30 AWNGGGTDTQY
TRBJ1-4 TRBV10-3 ASGTGDRAEKLF
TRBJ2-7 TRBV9 ASSVSPSGNSYEQY
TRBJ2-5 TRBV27 ASKFGETQY
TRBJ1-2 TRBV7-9 ASSVPTGTEYYGYT
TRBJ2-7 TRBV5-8 ASSFIGTSGIYEQY
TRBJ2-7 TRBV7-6 ASSPDGFYEQY
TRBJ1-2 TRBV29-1 SVERQPPGYGYT
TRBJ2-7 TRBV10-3 AISEPDEQY
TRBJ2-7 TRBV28 ASSLPGSYEQY
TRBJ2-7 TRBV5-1 ASSLAGANYEQY
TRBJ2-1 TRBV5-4 ASSLASEQF
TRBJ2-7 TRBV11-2 ASSLVTGQGFYEQY
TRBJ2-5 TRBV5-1 ASSLYSIQETQY
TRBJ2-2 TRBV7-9 ASSSSPGVTNTGELF
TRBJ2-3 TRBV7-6 ASSRSGGADTQY
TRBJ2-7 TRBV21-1 ASSILSNRQVTSHEQY
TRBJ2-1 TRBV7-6 ASSPGREGHSYNEQF
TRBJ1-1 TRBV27 ASSLSPSGGTEAF
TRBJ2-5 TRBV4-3 ASSLLTTGDQY
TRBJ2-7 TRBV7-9 ASSSGLYEQY
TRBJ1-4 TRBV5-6 ASSSTGVRTNEKLF
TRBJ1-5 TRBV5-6 ASSLSASNQPQH
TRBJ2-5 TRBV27 ASSQWGGVQETQY
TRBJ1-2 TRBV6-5 ASRDQIGYT
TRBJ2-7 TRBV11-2 ACSPRGGVNEQY
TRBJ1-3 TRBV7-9 ASSPRLADSGNTIY
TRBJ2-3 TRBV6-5 ASSYGWGTDTQY
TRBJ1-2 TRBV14 ASSQVLREGYT
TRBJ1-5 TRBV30 AWSGVFTGNQPQH
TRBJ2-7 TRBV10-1 ASSDSTGVYYEQY
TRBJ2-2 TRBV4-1 ASSHGFSGANTGELF
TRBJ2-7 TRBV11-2 ASSLDSGSGHEQY
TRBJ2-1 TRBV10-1 ASSPGTSGLHSYNEQF
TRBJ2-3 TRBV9 ASSDSGTISTDTQY
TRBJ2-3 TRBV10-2 ASSEKYRASIVDTQY
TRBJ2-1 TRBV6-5 ASRPGTGIYNEQF
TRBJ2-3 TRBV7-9 ASSQGDTQY
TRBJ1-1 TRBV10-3 AISDGTLNTEAF
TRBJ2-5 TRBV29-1 SVASPKETQY
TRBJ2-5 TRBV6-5 ASSYSELREQY
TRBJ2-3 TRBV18 ASSPGLDTQY
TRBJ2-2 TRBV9 ASSAEGTGELF